This T cell receptor beta chain was sequenced during a study of T cells in Graves' hyperthyroidism and ophthalmopathy. A word on this clonotype: Its matching antigen is unknown.

Findings of the study overall: Clonotypes that were expanded in thyroid above 0.001 mostly appeared in blood too.

Patients having uncontrolled infection, another autoimmune disease, pregnancy or lactation were not included. Every diagnosis used clinical symptoms, serum thyroxine and TRAb, thyroid ultrasound and orbital computed tomography. RNA transcripts yielded amplified TCR beta CDR3 regions. The HTBI primer set drove a first-round RT-PCR of the TCR CDR3. TCRdb re-called the multiplex PCR reads through MiXCR, storing one row per CDR3 protein. The table includes about 710,000 distinct CDR3 sequences, 15% to 20% detected once. The J segment lost 5 bases and the V segment lost 5 bases, leaving 8 bases of the junction unmatched. Germline V CDR1 and CDR2: SGHRS, YFSETQ. This CDR3 has 16 amino acids.

This chain joins TRBV5-1 and TRBJ2-3, with 13 positions matching TRBD2. The clonotype was recovered from a man between 18 and 29 years old with Graves' hyperthyroidism. Sequencing was performed on blood. CDR3 region: CASSPGLAGLGDTQYF. CDR3 nucleotide sequence: TGCGCCAGCAGTCCGGGACTAGCGGGATTGGGAGATACGCAGTATTTT.